This entry concerns a single T cell receptor beta chain. Antigen specificity is unknown. This sample is part of a study of PD-1 blockade in classical Hodgkin lymphoma. The V and J ends lost 0 bases and 1 base respectively, with 16 bases between them. The CDR3 totals 19 residues. CDR1 and CDR2 (germline): LGHNA, YNFKEQ. The repertoire was sequenced with immunoSEQ multiplex PCR; TCRdb's copy has only in-frame clones and lacks some. The sample records more than 25,000 clones, less than 90% being singletons. Findings of the study overall: Whatever underlies the repertoire differences (possibly disease activity or prior therapy) remains undefined. Complete responders started with a diversity level that resembled newly diagnosed patients at baseline.

Each of the patients experienced relapse following autologous stem cell transplantation, and their brentuximab vedotin exposure differed. The CD4+ T cells used were purified from thawed PBMCs through magnetic negative selection. This chain uses TRBV4-2 with TRBJ2-6; D may match TRBD1 or TRBD2 (7 bases each). Source: CD4+ T cells from blood, taken at baseline. The source of this sequence is a human donor with classical Hodgkin lymphoma. CDR3 coding DNA: TGTGCCAGCAGCCAAGATCGGGGAGGGGGCGGTTCTGGGGCCAACGTCCTGACTTTC. This codes for CASSQDRGGGGSGANVLTF.